The entry that follows covers one T cell receptor beta chain sequence. Antigen specificity is unknown. TCRdb keeps only in-frame clones here, not all; method: immunoSEQ multiplex PCR. This repertoire shows 30,000 or so clones, 82% found once; its top ten account for more than 2%. This sample is drawn from a study of Tregs in tolerant kidney transplant recipients. As for the study in general: Antibodies separated recipient from donor cells.

Whole-study findings and limits: Activated donor B cell expansion appeared to reveal the most relevant donor-specific TCRbeta repertoire.

Trimming left V 1 base short and J 2 bases short, with 15 bases between. This CDR3 spans 16 amino acids. The germline CDR1 and CDR2 sequences are SGHRS and YFSETQ. Material for sequencing was Tregs from blood cultured with allogeneic cells. The rearrangement links TRBV5-1 to TRBJ2-5; D gene ambiguous. The clonotype was recovered from a human donor in good health. The CDR3 region has the DNA TGCGCCAGCAGCTTGACCGTTACTCGTCTACAAGAGACCCAGTACTTC. The encoded protein is CASSLTVTRLQETQYF.